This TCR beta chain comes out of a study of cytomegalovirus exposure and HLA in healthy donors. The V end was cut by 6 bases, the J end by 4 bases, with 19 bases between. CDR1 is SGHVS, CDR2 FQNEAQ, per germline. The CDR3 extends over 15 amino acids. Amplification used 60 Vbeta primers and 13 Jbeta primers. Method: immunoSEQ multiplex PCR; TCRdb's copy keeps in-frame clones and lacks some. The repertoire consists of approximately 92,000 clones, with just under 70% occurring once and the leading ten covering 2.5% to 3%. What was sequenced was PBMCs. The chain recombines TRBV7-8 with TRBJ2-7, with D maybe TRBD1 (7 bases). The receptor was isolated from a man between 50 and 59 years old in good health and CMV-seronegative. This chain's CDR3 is CASSSNRGGGYEQYF. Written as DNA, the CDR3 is TGTGCCAGCAGTTCGAACAGGGGAGGAGGGTACGAGCAGTACTTC.